This TCR beta chain was captured by sequencing in a study of CD8 T cells in ankylosing spondylitis. General study points: Seemingly distinctive of ankylosing spondylitis blood was a TCR beta motif formed by eight highly homologous variants. Reactive arthritis synovial fluid and blood previously showed some of these motif variants. Disease-associated clones were reportedly significantly overrepresented in matched ankylosing spondylitis synovial fluid.

The CDR3 consists of 16 residues. From germline, CDR1 is SGHDN and CDR2 FVKESK. V was trimmed by 0 bases and J by 5 bases, leaving 14 bases between them. This clonotype occurred a few times. The antigen remains unidentified. TCRdb re-called the 5' RACE reads with MiXCR, one entry per CDR3 protein. The table lists roughly 150,000 distinct CDR3 sequences, just under 7.5% of them singletons. The sequencing input was blood, either unsorted or a sorted T cell fraction (not recorded which). The chain joins TRBV14 to TRBJ1-5; D might be TRBD1 (6 bases). The sequence derives from a female donor with ankylosing spondylitis or in good health (not recorded which). In DNA, the CDR3 is TGTGCCAGCAGCCAAGATAGGGGGGGGCGGCATCAGCCCCAGCATTTT. Protein: CASSQDRGGRHQPQHF. Full variable domain (rest looked up from reference TRBV14 and TRBJ1-5): EAGVTQFPSHSVIEKGQTVTLRCDPISGHDNLYWYRRVMGKEIKFLLHFVKESKQDESGMPNNRFLAERTGGTYSTLKVQPAELEDSGVYFCASSQDRGGRHQPQHFGDGTRLSIL.